These 25 T cell receptor beta chains share one sample of origin, sequenced in a study of blood T cell repertoires in COVID-19. Measured with immunoSEQ multiplex PCR; TCRdb has only the in-frame clones, and not every one. The table has approximately 170,000 clones, around 84% seen once. Sequencing used PBMCs or T cells enriched from blood (not recorded which). These receptors all come from a woman in her forties or fifties who had recovered from COVID-19.

This clone appeared a single time. Relative to the germline gene, one junction end is altered; a read error may explain this. The CDR3 sequence: CASSFRDRGSYNKQFF. The CDR3 DNA reads TGTGCCAGCAGCTTCCGGGACAGGGGGTCCTACAATAAGCAGTTCTTC. The rearrangement uses TRBV5-4 and TRBJ2-1, with 11 bases fitting TRBD1. CDR1 and CDR2 from the germline V gene are SGHNT and YYREEE (reference sequence). This CDR3 is built from 16 residues.

This clone has a single count. This rearrangement joins TRBV5-1 to TRBJ2-3, with TRBD1 matching over 11 bases. The V segment lost 2 bases and the J segment 4 bases; nucleotides outside the gene matches: 3. The CDR3 consists of 15 residues. Per the germline V gene, CDR1 is SGHRS and CDR2 is YFSETQ. The CDR3 spells CASSFGQGASDTQYF. The CDR3 region has the DNA TGCGCCAGCAGCTTTGGACAGGGGGCGTCAGATACGCAGTATTTT.

Only a few counts were recorded for this clone. The CDR3 reads CASSPLDGEGYTF. The DNA of the CDR3 is TGTGCCAGCTCACCCTTAGATGGAGAAGGCTACACCTTC. The V call is TRBV18, the J call TRBJ1-2; no firm D call. Germline V gives CDR1 KGHSH, CDR2 LQKENI. V shed 3 bases and J shed 8 bases, with 13 bases lying between them. The CDR3 consists of 13 residues.

V is TRBV24-1 and J is TRBJ1-4; D is unresolved. V lost 6 bases to trimming and J lost 6 bases, with 7 bases between them. The CDR3 runs to 12 residues. Germline V gives CDR1 KGHDR, CDR2 SFDVKD. CDR3 DNA sequence: TGTGCCACCAGTCTAGCTGATGAAAAACTGTTTTTT. Translation gives CATSLADEKLFF.

The chain combines TRBV7-2 with TRBJ2-5, with TRBD1 matching 8 bases. Germline lookup yields CDR1 SGHTA and CDR2 FQGNSA. CDR3 length: 15 residues. The junction had 5 bases not matched to a gene; V was cut back by 1 base and J by 4 bases. Written as DNA, the CDR3 is TGTGCCAGCAGCTTAGTTATTGGACAGGGAGAGACCCAGTACTTC. It codes for CASSLVIGQGETQYF.

This chain joins TRBV6-1 and TRBJ2-1; possible D gene TRBD1, 5 bases. Between the trimmed V and J ends, which lost 0 bases and 3 bases, there was a span of 15 bases. Germline V CDR1 and CDR2: MNHNS, SASEGT. This CDR3 is built from 17 residues. The CDR3 loop is CASSEAITQGGYNEQFF. The DNA of the CDR3 is TGTGCCAGCAGTGAAGCGATCACCCAGGGTGGCTACAATGAGCAGTTCTTC.

The rearrangement joins TRBV7-9 to TRBJ1-1; D uncertain. Germline V CDR1 and CDR2: SEHNR, FQNEAQ (reference sequence). There are 14 residues in the CDR3. Trimming pared 1 base from V and 3 bases from J, leaving 9 bases between. The CDR3 coding sequence is TGTGCCAGCAGCTTAGGGACTGCCTACACTGAAGCTTTCTTT. As protein: CASSLGTAYTEAFF.

The chain carries TRBV28 and TRBJ2-3, with 9 bases matching TRBD1. The length of the CDR3 is 15 residues. With V trimmed by 5 bases and J by 4 bases, 7 bases remained unmatched. Germline CDR1 is MDHEN and CDR2 is SYDVKM. DNA for the CDR3: TGTGCCAGCAGTGCGGACAGGGGTAGCGCAGATACGCAGTATTTT. Protein product: CASSADRGSADTQYF.

This chain connects TRBV20-1 to TRBJ1-2; D ambiguous. Germline-derived CDR1 and CDR2 are DFQATT and SNEGSKA (reference sequence). With 3 bases removed from V and 4 bases from J, the gap between germline ends came to 12 bases. The CDR3 spans 13 residues. CDR3 sequence reads: CSASVRPFYGYTF. The CDR3, as DNA: TGCAGTGCTAGTGTCAGGCCGTTCTATGGCTACACCTTC.

The V call is TRBV27, the J call TRBJ2-7; no clear D gene. Germline CDR1 and CDR2: MNHEY and SMNVEV (reference sequence). This CDR3 is built from 12 residues. The V and J ends lost 0 bases and 5 bases respectively, with 5 bases between them. Written as DNA, the CDR3 is TGTGCCAGCAGTTTATCCCGCGACGAGCAGTACTTC. Residues: CASSLSRDEQYF.

The chain recombines TRBV5-1 with TRBJ2-5; 7 bases align to TRBD2. With 7 bases clipped from V and 7 bases from J, the junction kept 4 bases outside the gene matches. Per the germline V gene, CDR1 is SGHRS and CDR2 is YFSETQ. The CDR3 extends over 11 amino acids. The CDR3 DNA reads TGCGCCAGCGAGGGAGGGGCGACCCAGTACTTC. It codes for CASEGGATQYF.

The CDR3 spells CASSLAGQSSGANVLTF. CDR3 in DNA: TGTGCCAGCAGCCTTGCGGGCCAAAGCTCTGGGGCCAACGTCCTGACTTTC. The chain carries TRBV3-1 (or the pseudogene TRBV3-2) and TRBJ2-6, with TRBD2 as a possible D gene (5 bases). V was trimmed by 4 bases and J by 0 bases, leaving 13 bases between them. Germline loops: CDR1 LGHDT, CDR2 YNNKEL (reference sequence). The CDR3 runs 17 residues.

The genes are TRBV7-9 and TRBJ1-4; no clear D. Germline V lookup: CDR1 SEHNR, CDR2 FQNEAQ (reference sequence). V lost 2 bases and J lost 5, with 12 bases in between. This CDR3 spans 15 amino acids. CDR3 amino acids: CASSLSLGDNEKLFF. As DNA, the CDR3 is TGTGCCAGCAGCTTATCCCTTGGAGACAATGAAAAACTGTTTTTT.

The J gene is TRBJ2-7, the V gene TRBV7-2; TRBD1 matches 11 bases. Germline V gene lookup returns CDR1 SGHTA and CDR2 FQGNSA. The CDR3 sequence is 14 residues long. V shed 5 bases and J 7 bases; nucleotides not matched to a gene: 7. The CDR3 bases are TGTGCCAGCAGCCTGCCCGGGACAGGGGGAGAGCAGTACTTC. This sequence encodes CASSLPGTGGEQYF.

The chain has TRBV7-2 and TRBJ2-7, with 8 nucleotides matching TRBD1. The germline CDR1 and CDR2 sequences are SGHTA and FQGNSA. V shed 0 bases and J 3 bases; nucleotides not matched to a gene: 4. CDR3 size: 15 residues. The CDR3 DNA follows: TGTGCCAGCAGCTTAGCGGGACAGGTCCTCTACGAGCAGTACTTC. This sequence encodes CASSLAGQVLYEQYF.

The chain uses TRBV7-9 and TRBJ1-1, with TRBD1 as a possible D gene (5 bases). The CDR3 is made up of 13 amino acids. Per germline, CDR1 SEHNR and CDR2 FQNEAQ (reference sequence). V was cut by 7 bases and J by 3 bases, with 12 bases left in between. The CDR3 nucleotides read TGTGCCAGCATGGAGGGGCTTTACACTGAAGCTTTCTTT. The encoded protein is CASMEGLYTEAFF.

The V gene is TRBV7-2, the J gene TRBJ1-2; TRBD1 matches at 9 bases. Trimming at V came to 3 bases and at J to 8 bases, leaving 10 bases not matched to a gene. CDR1 is SGHTA and CDR2 is FQGNSA in the germline V gene. This CDR3 has 15 amino acids. CDR3 DNA sequence: TGTGCCAGCAGCTTCCAGACCGGGACAGGGTCGGGCTACACCTTC. The encoded protein is CASSFQTGTGSGYTF. The variable domain in full, completed from reference TRBV7-2 and TRBJ1-2, reads GAGVSQSPSNKVTEKGKDVELRCDPISGHTALYWYRQSLGQGLEFLIYFQGNSAPDKSGLPSDRFSAERTGGSVSTLTIQRTQQEDSAVYLCASSFQTGTGSGYTFGSGTRLTVV.

This clone was seen more than once but under ten times. The CDR3 reads CASSQSIGGPGYTF. The CDR3 region has the DNA TGTGCCAGCAGCCAATCGATAGGGGGTCCTGGCTACACCTTC. The V and J genes are TRBV16 and TRBJ1-2; D might be TRBD1 (6 bases). Deletions cut 0 bases from V and 7 bases from J, with 12 bases between. This CDR3 contains 14 residues. Germline assignment: CDR1 KGHSY and CDR2 FQNENV.

V and J are TRBV6-2 or TRBV6-3 and TRBJ1-2; D is ambiguous. Germline CDR1 is MNHEY and CDR2 is SVGEGT. The ends were cut back, 6 bases at V and 11 bases at J, with 16 bases in the middle. This CDR3 is built from 12 residues. CDR3 sequence: CASSPTVAPYTF. DNA of the CDR3: TGTGCCAGCAGCCCCACAGTTGCCCCTTACACCTTC.

The gene calls are TRBV2 and TRBJ1-5; D is unclear. The CDR3 spans 13 residues. Per the germline V gene, CDR1 is SNHLY and CDR2 is FYNNEI. The V and J ends lost 4 bases and 4 bases respectively, with 8 bases between them. DNA for the CDR3: TGTGCCAGCAGTGCGGAGGCAAATCAGCCCCAGCATTTT. Translation gives CASSAEANQPQHF.

The gene calls are TRBV11-3 and TRBJ2-1, with a tentative D call TRBD2 (6 bases). V shed 1 base and J shed 9 bases, with 16 bases lying between them. The CDR3 totals 15 residues. The germline V gene encodes CDR1 SGHNT and CDR2 YENEEA. The CDR3 here is CASSLGVSGRSEQFF. In DNA, the CDR3 is TGTGCCAGCAGCTTAGGTGTTAGCGGACGAAGTGAGCAGTTCTTC. Together with reference TRBV11-3 and TRBJ2-1, the CDR3 gives the full variable domain: EAGVVQSPRYKIIEKKQPVAFWCNPISGHNTLYWYLQNLGQGPELLIRYENEEAVDDSQLPKDRFSAERLKGVDSTLKIQPAELGDSAVYLCASSLGVSGRSEQFFGPGTRLTVL.

The V call is TRBV11-2, the J call TRBJ1-2, with D unresolved. From germline, CDR1 is SGHAT and CDR2 FQNNGV. CDR3 length: 13 residues. V was cut by 1 base and J by 3 bases, with 6 bases left in between. The DNA of the CDR3 is TGTGCCAGCAGCTTAGCAGATGACTATGGCTACACCTTC. Residues: CASSLADDYGYTF. Complete variable domain (other parts from reference TRBV11-2 and TRBJ1-2): EAGVAQSPRYKIIEKRQSVAFWCNPISGHATLYWYQQILGQGPKLLIQFQNNGVVDDSQLPKDRFSAERLKGVDSTLKIQPAKLEDSAVYLCASSLADDYGYTFGSGTRLTVV.

The rearrangement links TRBV25-1 to TRBJ2-2; 13 bases map to TRBD2. The CDR3 totals 15 residues. Germline loops: CDR1 MGHDK, CDR2 SYGVNS. V was clipped by 4 bases and J by 7 bases; unmatched bases: 3. Written as DNA, the CDR3 is TGTGCCAGCAGTGGGACTAGCGGGGGACTCGGGGAGCTGTTTTTT. Protein product: CASSGTSGGLGELFF.

The rearrangement uses TRBV15 and TRBJ2-2; perhaps TRBD1 as D (6 bases). This CDR3 region has 16 residues. Germline CDR1 and CDR2: LNHNV and YYDKDF (reference sequence). V was cut by 3 bases and J by 1 base, with 12 bases left in between. CDR3 region: CATSRGGTMNTGELFF. CDR3 sequence (DNA): TGTGCCACCAGCAGGGGTGGGACAATGAACACCGGGGAGCTGTTTTTT.

This chain uses TRBV18 with TRBJ1-1; D is uncertain. Trimming removed 1 base from V and 1 base from J, with 7 bases in between. The CDR3 runs to 14 residues. Per the germline V gene, CDR1 is KGHSH and CDR2 is LQKENI. CDR3 DNA sequence: TGTGCCAGCTCACCACTTACCGGGAACACTGAAGCTTTCTTT. Translated: CASSPLTGNTEAFF.